This T cell receptor beta chain emerged from a study of CD8 T cells in Susac syndrome. RNA, at about 0.45 to 1 ug, was reverse transcribed with random hexamers. Amplification of TCR beta CDR3 spanned 54 Vbeta and 13 Jbeta via immunoSEQ multiplex PCR. TCRdb independently ran MiXCR on the immunoSEQ multiplex PCR reads; one entry per CDR3 protein. The profile shows tens of thousands of distinct CDR3 sequences, approximately 90% of them singletons. This CDR3 has 14 amino acids. The germline gives CDR1 MNHEY, CDR2 SVGAGI. Between the trimmed V and J ends, which lost 6 bases and 7 bases, there was a span of 15 bases. The healthy controls were matched to patients by age and sex. Both CD4+ and CD8+ T cells were negatively isolated, and TEMRA cells underwent FACS enrichment.

Sequenced material: CD8+ T cells from PBMCs. The receptor comes from a human donor in good health. The chain carries TRBV6-5 and TRBJ1-4; a possible D gene is TRBD1 (5 bases). The CDR3, as DNA: TGTGCCAGCAGCACCGCAGGGAATGGTGAAAAACTGTTTTTT. It encodes CASSTAGNGEKLFF.